Presented here are 23 T cell receptor beta chains from one specimen sequenced in a study of blood T cell repertoires in COVID-19. Data came from immunoSEQ multiplex PCR; TCRdb stores just in-frame clones and leaves some out. The sample consists of 250,000 to 350,000 clones, 88% of them appearing once. Sequencing used peripheral blood. Receptor source: a woman aged 30 to 39 with COVID-19, enrolled during active disease.

The V call is TRBV19, the J call TRBJ2-7; TRBD2 aligns across 12 bases. Germline CDR1 reads LNHDA; CDR2 reads SQIVND (reference sequence). J lost 2 bases, V lost 5 bases, and 7 bases had no gene match. This CDR3 comprises 16 residues. CDR3 nucleotide sequence: TGTGCCAGTAGTCACGGACTAGCGGGATTAACCTACGAGCAGTACTTC. The encoded protein is CASSHGLAGLTYEQYF.

The V and J genes are TRBV20-1 and TRBJ1-5, with a weak D call TRBD1 (6 bases). Trimming removed 3 bases from V and 0 bases from J, with 21 bases in between. This CDR3 has 18 amino acids. From germline, CDR1 is DFQATT and CDR2 SNEGSKA (reference sequence). The CDR3 sequence is CSASVLTGNIVSNQPQHF. The CDR3 nucleotides are TGCAGTGCTAGTGTACTAACAGGGAATATTGTTAGCAATCAGCCCCAGCATTTT.

The chain combines TRBV15 with TRBJ2-3, with D tentatively TRBD2 (6 bases). The germline V gene has CDR1 LNHNV and CDR2 YYDKDF (reference sequence). Between the trimmed V and J ends, which lost 0 bases and 7 bases, there was a span of 17 bases. The CDR3 totals 16 residues. This CDR3 is CATSRDSGQGEHTQYF. The CDR3 DNA reads TGTGCCACCAGCAGAGATAGCGGACAAGGGGAACATACGCAGTATTTT.

J is TRBJ2-3 and V is TRBV7-2, with 11 bases lining up with TRBD2. V lost 1 base and J lost 4; bases outside the gene matches: 7. This CDR3 is built from 17 residues. The germline gives CDR1 SGHTA, CDR2 FQGNSA. The CDR3 sequence: CASSLGLAGGRADTQYF. CDR3 bases: TGTGCCAGCAGCTTAGGGCTAGCGGGAGGTCGGGCAGATACGCAGTATTTT.

This chain connects TRBV4-3 to TRBJ2-6, with D possibly being TRBD1 (5 bases). This CDR3 is built from 22 residues. V dropped 0 bases and J dropped 0 bases, with 24 bases sitting between them. Germline V gene data show CDR1 as LGHNA and CDR2 as YSLEER. CDR3: CASSQDWVGRATLGSGANVLTF. Written as DNA, the CDR3 is TGCGCCAGCAGCCAAGATTGGGTGGGCAGGGCCACTCTCGGCTCTGGGGCCAACGTCCTGACTTTC.

The chain links TRBV5-1 to TRBJ2-2; D ambiguous. Germline lookup yields CDR1 SGHRS and CDR2 YFSETQ. The CDR3 sequence is 14 residues long. Trimming removed 0 bases at V and 2 bases at J, with 5 bases between. This CDR3 is CASSLVGNTGELFF. The CDR3 DNA reads as TGCGCCAGCAGCTTGGTGGGCAACACCGGGGAGCTGTTTTTT.

V usage is TRBV10-2 and J usage is TRBJ1-5; D is ambiguous. Trimming removed 3 bases at V and 2 bases at J, with 17 bases between. Germline CDR1 WSHSY, CDR2 SAAADI. The CDR3 is 17 amino acids. As DNA, the CDR3 is TGCGCCAGCAGTGACTTCGACACCTTTGTGGGCAATCAGCCCCAGCATTTT. Its translation: CASSDFDTFVGNQPQHF.

V gene TRBV2 combines with J gene TRBJ2-7, with 7 bases matching TRBD1. This CDR3 is built from 17 residues. Looked up from germline, CDR1 is SNHLY and CDR2 is FYNNEI. V lost 0 bases and J lost 3; bases outside the gene matches: 11. This chain's CDR3 is CASSEAFRTGGLYEQYF. CDR3 nucleotide sequence: TGTGCCAGCAGTGAAGCGTTCAGGACAGGCGGCCTCTACGAGCAGTACTTC.

The chain employs TRBV27 and TRBJ1-4; unclear D gene. The CDR3 totals 14 residues. Germline-derived CDR1 and CDR2 are MNHEY and SMNVEV (reference sequence). Trimming removed 3 bases at V and 5 bases at J, with 10 bases between. The CDR3 region has the DNA TGTGCCAGCAGTTTCGGGAGCGGAAATGAAAAACTGTTTTTT. It codes for CASSFGSGNEKLFF.

The chain joins TRBV30 to TRBJ1-2, with TRBD1 matching 10 bases. In germline, CDR1 is GTSNPN, CDR2 SVGIG (reference sequence). This CDR3 is 13 amino acids long. Trimming cost V 2 bases and J 12 bases; bases outside gene matches: 9. CDR3 DNA: TGTGCCTGGAGTTTCGGGACAGGGGTTTTCAACACCTTC. This translates into CAWSFGTGVFNTF.

The rearrangement joins TRBV4-3 to TRBJ1-2; unclear D gene. Trimming stripped 0 bases from V and 5 bases from J, with 13 bases between. CDR3 size: 15 residues. CDR1 is LGHNA and CDR2 is YSLEER in the germline V gene. The CDR3 region has the DNA TGCGCCAGCAGCCAAGACCTGCTGGGAGGGTATGGCTACACCTTC. Translated, it gives CASSQDLLGGYGYTF.

This chain uses TRBV19 with TRBJ2-7, with TRBD1 matching over 10 bases. In germline, CDR1 is LNHDA, CDR2 SQIVND (reference sequence). The V segment lost 6 bases and the J segment 5 bases; nucleotides outside the gene matches: 4. This CDR3 is built from 13 residues. DNA of the CDR3: TGTGCCAGTAGCCTAGGGACAGGGGACGAGCAGTACTTC. Amino acids: CASSLGTGDEQYF.

The rearrangement joins TRBV5-1 to TRBJ1-2; possibly TRBD1 for D (5 bases). Between the trimmed V and J ends, which lost 0 bases and 0 bases, there was a span of 15 bases. Germline CDR1 and CDR2: SGHRS and YFSETQ. This CDR3 has 17 amino acids. The CDR3: CASSLDGRVIANYGYTF. The CDR3 DNA follows: TGCGCCAGCAGCTTGGACGGCAGGGTAATAGCTAACTATGGCTACACCTTC.

The chain employs TRBV28 and TRBJ1-4, with D possibly being TRBD1 (6 bases). V gave up 7 bases and J gave up 8 bases, with 11 bases separating them. The CDR3 loop spans 12 amino acids. Germline V CDR1 and CDR2: MDHEN, SYDVKM. The CDR3 sequence: CASNTGFEKLFF. As DNA, the CDR3 is TGTGCCAGCAATACAGGGTTCGAAAAACTGTTTTTT.

V is TRBV10-3 and J is TRBJ2-3, with TRBD1 as a possible D gene (6 bases). CDR1 and CDR2 from the germline V gene are ENHRY and SYGVKD. Trimming stripped 5 bases from V and 2 bases from J, with 14 bases between. The CDR3 sequence is 15 residues long. The CDR3 reads CAISKGGQLTDTQYF. The CDR3 bases are TGTGCCATCAGTAAGGGCGGACAGCTCACAGATACGCAGTATTTT.

This clone was detected only a few times. The chain carries TRBV10-3 and TRBJ1-4; D is perhaps TRBD1 (5 bases). The CDR3 has 14 residues. V dropped 4 bases and J dropped 7 bases, with 13 bases sitting between them. Per the germline V gene, CDR1 is ENHRY and CDR2 is SYGVKD. CDR3 coding DNA: TGTGCCATCAGTGCGACTCTGGGGGGTGAAAAACTGTTTTTT. Protein product: CAISATLGGEKLFF.

V is TRBV20-1 and J is TRBJ2-1, with D maybe TRBD2 (6 bases). V shed 3 bases and J shed 3 bases, with 6 bases lying between them. The CDR3 sequence is 12 residues long. CDR1 and CDR2 from the germline V gene are DFQATT and SNEGSKA (reference sequence). The CDR3 sequence is CSASSGYNEQFF. CDR3 DNA: TGCAGTGCTAGTAGCGGCTACAATGAGCAGTTCTTC.

V usage is TRBV7-9 and J usage is TRBJ2-2; 8 positions match TRBD1. CDR3 size: 15 residues. Germline assignment: CDR1 SEHNR and CDR2 FQNEAQ (reference sequence). Trimming cost V 2 bases and J 6 bases; bases outside gene matches: 5. The CDR3 region is CASSLSGTGAGELFF. The CDR3 region has the DNA TGTGCCAGCAGCTTATCGGGGACAGGTGCCGGGGAGCTGTTTTTT.

The chain employs TRBV18 and TRBJ2-7; 13 bases match TRBD2. The germline CDR1 and CDR2 sequences are KGHSH and LQKENI. The CDR3 covers 16 residues. The V and J ends lost 3 bases and 3 bases, in that order; junction bases with no gene match: 5. The CDR3 coding sequence is TGTGCCAGCTCACCGACTAGCGGGAGGACACTCTACGAGCAGTACTTC. It encodes CASSPTSGRTLYEQYF. Together with reference TRBV18 and TRBJ2-7, the CDR3 gives the full variable domain: NAGVMQNPRHLVRRRGQEARLRCSPMKGHSHVYWYRQLPEEGLKFMVYLQKENIIDESGMPKERFSAEFPKEGPSILRIQQVVRGDSAAYFCASSPTSGRTLYEQYFGPGTRLTVT.

J is TRBJ1-1 and V is TRBV5-1; D gene unclear. There are 13 residues in the CDR3. Germline values: CDR1 SGHRS, CDR2 YFSETQ. The V and J ends lost 0 bases and 7 bases respectively, with 10 bases between them. The CDR3, as DNA: TGCGCCAGCAGCTTGGGCCCGGGAAATGAAGCTTTCTTT. Translation: CASSLGPGNEAFF.

J is TRBJ2-1 and V is TRBV6-5; D is undetermined. Trimming pared 0 bases from V and 8 bases from J, leaving 17 bases between. Germline V lookup: CDR1 MNHEY, CDR2 SVGAGI. The CDR3 is 16 residues long. DNA of the CDR3: TGTGCCAGCAGTTACTCGAGGCTTCTCGAGATCCATGAGCAGTTCTTC. Translation: CASSYSRLLEIHEQFF.

This clone was counted only a few times. This rearrangement joins TRBV5-1 to TRBJ2-1; the D is unclear. V lost 4 bases to trimming and J lost 3 bases, with 14 bases between them. This CDR3 is 15 amino acids long. Germline CDR1 reads SGHRS; CDR2 reads YFSETQ. For the CDR3, the DNA is TGCGCCAGCAGCCTACTAATAGACGGCTACAATGAGCAGTTCTTC. As protein: CASSLLIDGYNEQFF.

The V and J genes are TRBV7-9 and TRBJ2-7, with TRBD2 identical over 10 bases. CDR3 size: 15 residues. V gave up 5 bases and J gave up 1 base; unmatched junction bases: 5. Per germline, CDR1 SEHNR and CDR2 FQNEAQ (reference sequence). The CDR3 DNA follows: TGTGCCAGCAGCCCCGGACTAGCGGTATCCTACGAGCAGTACTTC. Amino acid sequence: CASSPGLAVSYEQYF.